A selection of T cell receptor beta chains follows, all from one sample in a study of cytomegalovirus exposure and HLA in healthy donors. Produced via immunoSEQ multiplex PCR; TCRdb's table is partial and in-frame only. The data hold roughly 160,000 clones, with roughly 83% observed a single time. Sequencing input: PBMCs. These receptors were obtained from a boy between 2 and 10 years old in good health and CMV-seronegative. The CDR3 runs from the conserved cysteine through the conserved F or W. The D gene is left open where the match is weak. Only some rows state a clone size, as once, few, many or a class for expanded clones.

TGTGCCAGCAGTCTGGGCGGGATGGAGGAGCAGTTCTTC	CASSLGGMEEQFF	NA	TRBV9	TRBJ2-1	NA
TGTGCCTGGACCAGGGGTGGGACAGTTAATCAGCCCCAGCATTTT	CAWTRGGTVNQPQHF	TRBD1	TRBV30	TRBJ1-5	few
TGTGCCAGCAGCTTGGATGGACAGGAGAACACTGAAGCTTTCTTT	CASSLDGQENTEAFF	TRBD1	TRBV5-6	TRBJ1-1	NA
TGCAGCGTTGTGACCCGCGGTATGGAGTTCTTC	CSVVTRGMEFF	NA	TRBV29-1	TRBJ2-1	NA
TGTGCCAGCAGCTGCCGGGGGGGCGGGGAGACCCAGTACTTC	CASSCRGGGETQYF	TRBD2	TRBV5-8	TRBJ2-5	NA
TGCGCCAGCAGCTTGGATTCGACAGGGGCTGAAGCTTTCTTT	CASSLDSTGAEAFF	TRBD1	TRBV5-1	TRBJ1-1	NA
TGTGCCAGCAGTCTAAATAATGAGCAGTTCTTC	CASSLNNEQFF	NA	TRBV25-1	TRBJ2-1	NA
TGCGCCAGCAGCCAAACGTACAGAACAGGTCAGCCCCAGCATTTT	CASSQTYRTGQPQHF	NA	TRBV4-3	TRBJ1-5	NA
TGTGCCAGCAGCTTGGGACTAGCGGGTCTTGGGGCAGATACGCAGTATTTT	CASSLGLAGLGADTQYF	TRBD2	TRBV5-6	TRBJ2-3	NA
TGTGCCAGCAGTCCCCCGGGACTAGCAGATACGCAGTATTTT	CASSPPGLADTQYF	TRBD2	TRBV27	TRBJ2-3	NA
TGCGCCAGCAGCCCACGGACAGCCTCAGCCAAAAACATTCAGTACTTC	CASSPRTASAKNIQYF	NA	TRBV5-1	TRBJ2-4	NA
TGTGCCAGCTCACCTGACAGGCAGTACGAGCAGTACTTC	CASSPDRQYEQYF	NA	TRBV18	TRBJ2-7	once
TGTGCCAGCAACAGGGGCGACGATTATGGCTACACCTTC	CASNRGDDYGYTF	TRBD1	TRBV9	TRBJ1-2	NA
TGTGCCTGGAGTGTACGGAGAGGGCCTGGCAATGAGCAGTTCTTC	CAWSVRRGPGNEQFF	NA	TRBV30	TRBJ2-1	NA
TGTGCCACCAGCAGAGATCTCACTAGCAGCATGGGCACCGGGGAGCTGTTTTTT	CATSRDLTSSMGTGELFF	NA	TRBV15	TRBJ2-2	NA
TGTGCCAGTAGTACGGTAGCGGGGCTGAACACCGGGGAGCTGTTTTTT	CASSTVAGLNTGELFF	TRBD2	TRBV19	TRBJ2-2	NA
TGTGCCAGCAGCGTAGACGGAAACATTCAGTACTTC	CASSVDGNIQYF	NA	TRBV9	TRBJ2-4	NA
TGCGCCAGCAGCTTGATCTCCGGGACATTGAACACCGGGGAGCTGTTTTTT	CASSLISGTLNTGELFF	NA	TRBV5-1	TRBJ2-2	NA
TGTGCCATCAGGGCGGCCTATGAAGCTTTCTTT	CAIRAAYEAFF	NA	TRBV2	TRBJ1-1	NA